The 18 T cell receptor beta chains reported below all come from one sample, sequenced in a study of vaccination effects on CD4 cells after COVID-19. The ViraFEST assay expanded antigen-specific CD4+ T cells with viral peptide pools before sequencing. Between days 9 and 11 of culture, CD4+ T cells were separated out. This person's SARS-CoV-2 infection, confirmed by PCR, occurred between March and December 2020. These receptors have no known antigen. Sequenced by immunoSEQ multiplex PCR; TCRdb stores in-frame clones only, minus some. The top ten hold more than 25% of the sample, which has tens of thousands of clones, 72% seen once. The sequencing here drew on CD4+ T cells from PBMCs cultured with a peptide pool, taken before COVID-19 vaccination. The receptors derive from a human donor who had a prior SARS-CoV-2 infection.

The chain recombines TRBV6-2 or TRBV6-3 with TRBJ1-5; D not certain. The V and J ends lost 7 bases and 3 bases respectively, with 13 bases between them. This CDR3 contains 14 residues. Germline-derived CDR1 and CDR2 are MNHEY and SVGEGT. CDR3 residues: CASTPWGSNQPQHF. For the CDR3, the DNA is TGTGCCAGCACCCCTTGGGGTTCCAATCAGCCCCAGCATTTT.

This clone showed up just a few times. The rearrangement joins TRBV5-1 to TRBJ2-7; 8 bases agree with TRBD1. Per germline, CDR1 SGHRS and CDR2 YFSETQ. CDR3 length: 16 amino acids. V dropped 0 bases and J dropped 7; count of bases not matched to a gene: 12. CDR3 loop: CASSLAWGQVVREQYF. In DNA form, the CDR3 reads TGCGCCAGCAGCTTGGCATGGGGACAGGTGGTGAGGGAGCAGTACTTC.

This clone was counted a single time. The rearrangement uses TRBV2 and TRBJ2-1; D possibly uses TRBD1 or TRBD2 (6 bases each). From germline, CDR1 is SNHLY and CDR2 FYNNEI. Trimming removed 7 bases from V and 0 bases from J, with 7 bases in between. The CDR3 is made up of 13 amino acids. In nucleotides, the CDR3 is TGTGCCAGCACGGGGGCCTCCTACAATGAGCAGTTCTTC. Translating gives CASTGASYNEQFF.

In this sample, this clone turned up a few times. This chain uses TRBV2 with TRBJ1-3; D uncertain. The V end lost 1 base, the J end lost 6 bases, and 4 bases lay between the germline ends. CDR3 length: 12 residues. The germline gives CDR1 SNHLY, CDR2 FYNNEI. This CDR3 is CASSEVVNTIYF. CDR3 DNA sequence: TGTGCCAGCAGTGAAGTTGTAAACACCATATATTTT.

The CDR3 protein is CASRYPKTAGGSYNEQFF. As DNA, the CDR3 is TGTGCCAGCAGATACCCGAAAACCGCCGGGGGCTCCTACAATGAGCAGTTCTTC. The chain links TRBV2 to TRBJ2-1, with D possibly matching TRBD2 (6 bases). The CDR3 length is 18 residues. V lost 6 bases and J lost 0, with 21 bases in between. CDR1 and CDR2 from the germline V gene are SNHLY and FYNNEI. The full variable domain, in which reference TRBV2 and TRBJ2-1 provide the parts outside the CDR3, is EPEVTQTPSHQVTQMGQEVILRCVPISNHLYFYWYRQILGQKVEFLVSFYNNEISEKSEIFDDQFSVERPDGSNFTLKIRSTKLEDSAMYFCASRYPKTAGGSYNEQFFGPGTRLTVL.

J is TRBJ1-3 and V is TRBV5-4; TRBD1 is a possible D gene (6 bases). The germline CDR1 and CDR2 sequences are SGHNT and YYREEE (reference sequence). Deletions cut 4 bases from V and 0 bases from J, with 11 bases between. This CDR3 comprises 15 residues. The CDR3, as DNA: TGTGCCAGCAGCCTTCGGACAGACTCTGGAAACACCATATATTTT. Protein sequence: CASSLRTDSGNTIYF. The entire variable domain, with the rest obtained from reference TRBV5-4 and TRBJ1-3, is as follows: ETGVTQSPTHLIKTRGQQVTLRCSSQSGHNTVSWYQQALGQGPQFIFQYYREEENGRGNFPPRFSGLQFPNYSSELNVNALELDDSALYLCASSLRTDSGNTIYFGEGSWLTVV.

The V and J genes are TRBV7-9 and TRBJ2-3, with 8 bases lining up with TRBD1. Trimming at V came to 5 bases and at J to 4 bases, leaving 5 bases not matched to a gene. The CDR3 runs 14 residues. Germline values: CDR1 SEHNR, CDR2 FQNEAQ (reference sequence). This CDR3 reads CASSLGQAADTQYF. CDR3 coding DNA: TGTGCCAGCAGCCTGGGACAGGCTGCAGATACGCAGTATTTT.

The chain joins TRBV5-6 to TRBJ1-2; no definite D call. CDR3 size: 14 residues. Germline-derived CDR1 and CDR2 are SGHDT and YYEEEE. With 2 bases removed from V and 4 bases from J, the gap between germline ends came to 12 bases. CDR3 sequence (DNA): TGTGCCAGCAGCTTCGACAAGGCCGCCTATGGCTACACCTTC. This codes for CASSFDKAAYGYTF.

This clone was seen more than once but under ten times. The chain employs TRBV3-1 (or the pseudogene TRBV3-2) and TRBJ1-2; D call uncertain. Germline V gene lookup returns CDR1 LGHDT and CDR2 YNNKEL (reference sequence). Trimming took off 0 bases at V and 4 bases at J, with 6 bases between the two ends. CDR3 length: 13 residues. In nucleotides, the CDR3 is TGTGCCAGCAGCCAAGATCACATCTATGGCTACACCTTC. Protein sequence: CASSQDHIYGYTF.

The CDR3 spells CASQGGQGSYEQYF. The CDR3, as DNA: TGTGCCAGCCAGGGGGGACAGGGTTCCTACGAGCAGTACTTC. V gene TRBV18 combines with J gene TRBJ2-7, with TRBD1 matching 9 bases. The CDR3 covers 14 residues. V dropped 8 bases and J dropped 1; count of bases not matched to a gene: 6. Germline V CDR1 and CDR2: KGHSH, LQKENI.

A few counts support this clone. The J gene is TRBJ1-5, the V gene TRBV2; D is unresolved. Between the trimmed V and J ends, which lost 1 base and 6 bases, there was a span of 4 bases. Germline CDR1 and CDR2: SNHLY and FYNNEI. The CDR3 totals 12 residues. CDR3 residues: CASSEDVQPQHF. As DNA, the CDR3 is TGTGCCAGCAGTGAAGATGTTCAGCCCCAGCATTTT.

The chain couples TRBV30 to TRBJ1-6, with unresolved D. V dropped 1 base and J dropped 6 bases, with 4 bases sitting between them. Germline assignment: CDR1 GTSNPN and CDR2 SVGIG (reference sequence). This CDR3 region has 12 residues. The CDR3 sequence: CAWSDTNSPLHF. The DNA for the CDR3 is TGTGCCTGGAGTGACACTAATTCACCCCTCCACTTT.

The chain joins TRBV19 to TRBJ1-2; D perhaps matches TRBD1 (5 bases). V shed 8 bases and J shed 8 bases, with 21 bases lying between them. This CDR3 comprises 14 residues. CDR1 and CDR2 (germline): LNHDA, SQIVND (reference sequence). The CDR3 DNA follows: TGTGCCAGTTCTCCCAGGGCCACGGCCGAGGGCTACACCTTC. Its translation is CASSPRATAEGYTF.

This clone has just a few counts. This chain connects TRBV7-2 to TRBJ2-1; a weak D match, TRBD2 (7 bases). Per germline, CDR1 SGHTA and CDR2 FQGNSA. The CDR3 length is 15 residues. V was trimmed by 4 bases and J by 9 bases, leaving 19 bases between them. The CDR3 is CASSSRWGGLAEQFF. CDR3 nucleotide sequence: TGTGCCAGCAGCTCGCGGTGGGGGGGCCTTGCTGAGCAGTTCTTC.

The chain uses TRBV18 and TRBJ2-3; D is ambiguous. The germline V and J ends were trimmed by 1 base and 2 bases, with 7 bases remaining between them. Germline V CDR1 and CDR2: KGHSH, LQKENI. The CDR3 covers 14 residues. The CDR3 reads CASSPRGFTDTQYF. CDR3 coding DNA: TGTGCCAGCTCACCACGGGGTTTCACAGATACGCAGTATTTT.

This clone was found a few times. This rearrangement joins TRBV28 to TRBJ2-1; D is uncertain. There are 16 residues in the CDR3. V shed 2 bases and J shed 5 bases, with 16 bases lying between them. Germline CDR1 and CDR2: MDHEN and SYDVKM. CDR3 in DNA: TGTGCCAGCAGTTTACCGTCTGCCGTCGTAGACAATGAGCAGTTCTTC. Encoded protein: CASSLPSAVVDNEQFF.

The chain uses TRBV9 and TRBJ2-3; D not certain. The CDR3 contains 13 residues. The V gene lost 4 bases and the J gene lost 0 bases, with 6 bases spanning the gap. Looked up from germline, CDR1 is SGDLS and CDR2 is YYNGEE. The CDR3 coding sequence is TGTGCCAGCAGCCTGGGTAGCACAGATACGCAGTATTTT. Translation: CASSLGSTDTQYF.

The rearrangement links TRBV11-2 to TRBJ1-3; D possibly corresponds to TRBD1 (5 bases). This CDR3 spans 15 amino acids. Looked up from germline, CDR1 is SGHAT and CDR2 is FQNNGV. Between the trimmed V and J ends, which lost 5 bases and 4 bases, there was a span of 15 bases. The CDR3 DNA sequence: TGTGCCAGCAGCCCGCTCGGGGCGGGGGGAAACACCATATATTTT. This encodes CASSPLGAGGNTIYF.